The clone carrying this T cell receptor (beta chain) was seen a few times. Its target is not known. V was clipped by 0 bases and J by 8 bases; unmatched bases: 4. Germline CDR1 and CDR2: KGHSH and LQKENI. The CDR3 extends over 16 amino acids. This entry is derived from a study of T cell responses to AZD1222 COVID-19 vaccine. General study findings and limits: Regions left unmutated in variants are reportedly the target of nearly half of spike-specific TCRs.

Data came from immunoSEQ multiplex PCR; TCRdb stores just in-frame clones and leaves some out. The data show some 74,000 clones, with roughly 85% seen just once and under 1.5% held by the top ten. Sequences were derived from peripheral blood, sampled 28 days after the second AZD1222 dose. The J gene is TRBJ2-1, the V gene TRBV18; 13 bases line up with TRBD2. This clonotype was sampled from an adult who received the AZD1222 COVID-19 vaccine. The CDR3 region is CASSPPRLAGGDEQFF. CDR3 nucleotides: TGTGCCAGCTCACCACCCAGACTAGCGGGAGGTGATGAGCAGTTCTTC.